This T cell receptor beta chain appears in the sequencing data of a study of Graves' ophthalmopathy and Graves' hyperthyroidism. Germline-derived CDR1 and CDR2 are SGHRS and YFSETQ. The CDR3 contains 14 residues. The V gene end was trimmed by 0 bases and the J gene end by 7 bases; junction bases not matched to a gene: 6. Ophthalmopathy cases showed moderate-to-severe activity, scoring CAS ≥3 and NOSPECS ≥4, with duration under 3 months. Amplification from RNA transcripts yielded the TCR beta CDR3 regions. An opening RT-PCR round employed HTBI primers and preceded a second-round multiplex PCR. MiXCR, applied by TCRdb to the multiplex PCR reads, yields one record per CDR3 protein. The table lists about 200,000 distinct CDR3 sequences, about 32% of them singletons. This clonotype was counted many times.

Sequenced material: peripheral blood. The TCR sequence derives from a man aged 50 or older with Graves' ophthalmopathy. The chain carries TRBV5-1 and TRBJ2-7; 8 positions agree with TRBD1. CDR3 sequence: CASSLGRGRGEQYF. CDR3 DNA: TGCGCCAGCAGCTTGGGCAGGGGGCGAGGAGAGCAGTACTTC.